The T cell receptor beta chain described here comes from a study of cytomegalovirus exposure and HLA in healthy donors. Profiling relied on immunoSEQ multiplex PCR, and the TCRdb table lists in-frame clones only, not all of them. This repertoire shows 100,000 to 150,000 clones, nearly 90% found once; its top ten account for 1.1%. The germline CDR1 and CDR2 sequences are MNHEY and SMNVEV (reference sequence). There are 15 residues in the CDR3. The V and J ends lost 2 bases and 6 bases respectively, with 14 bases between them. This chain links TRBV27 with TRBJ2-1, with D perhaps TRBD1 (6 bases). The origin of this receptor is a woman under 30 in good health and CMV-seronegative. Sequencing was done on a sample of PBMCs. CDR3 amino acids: CASSLETQGVNEQFF. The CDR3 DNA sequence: TGTGCCAGCAGTTTAGAGACACAGGGAGTCAATGAGCAGTTCTTC.